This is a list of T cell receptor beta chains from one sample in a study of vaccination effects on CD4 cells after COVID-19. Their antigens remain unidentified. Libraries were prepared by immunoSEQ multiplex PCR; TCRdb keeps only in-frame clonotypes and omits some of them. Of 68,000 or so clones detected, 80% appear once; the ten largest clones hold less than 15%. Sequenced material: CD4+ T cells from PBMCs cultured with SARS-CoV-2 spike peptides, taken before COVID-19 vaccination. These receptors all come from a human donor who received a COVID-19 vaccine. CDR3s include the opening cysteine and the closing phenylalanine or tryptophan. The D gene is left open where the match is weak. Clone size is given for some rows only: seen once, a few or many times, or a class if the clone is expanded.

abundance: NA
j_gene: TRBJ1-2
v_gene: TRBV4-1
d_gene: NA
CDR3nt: TGCGCCAGCAGCCAAGATGGATTTGGGCAGGCTCGGATCTATGGCTACACCTTC
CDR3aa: CASSQDGFGQARIYGYTF

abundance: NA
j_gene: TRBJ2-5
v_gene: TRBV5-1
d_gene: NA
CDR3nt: TGCGCCAGCAGCCCCAACTACGGGGACCAAGAGACCCAGTACTTC
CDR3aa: CASSPNYGDQETQYF

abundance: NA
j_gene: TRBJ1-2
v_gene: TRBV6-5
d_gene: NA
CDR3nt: TGTGCCACCGTCTTAATTGGCTACACCTTC
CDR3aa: CATVLIGYTF

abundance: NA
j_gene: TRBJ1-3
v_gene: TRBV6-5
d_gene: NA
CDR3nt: TGTGCCAGCAGCCCCAATAGGGATGGAAACACCATATATTTT
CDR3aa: CASSPNRDGNTIYF

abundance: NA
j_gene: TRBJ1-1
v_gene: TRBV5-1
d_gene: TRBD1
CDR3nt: TGCGCCAGCAGCGAGGGGGCCTTGAACACTGAAGCTTTCTTT
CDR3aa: CASSEGALNTEAFF

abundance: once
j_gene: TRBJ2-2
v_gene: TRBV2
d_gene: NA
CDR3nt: TGTGCCAGCAGTGAGCTACAGGGTGGGACCGGGGAGCTGTTTTTT
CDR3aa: CASSELQGGTGELFF

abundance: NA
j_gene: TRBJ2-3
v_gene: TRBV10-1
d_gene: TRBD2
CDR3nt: TGCGCCAGCAGCGGCGGGGGGTCTAGCACAGATACGCAGTATTTT
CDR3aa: CASSGGGSSTDTQYF

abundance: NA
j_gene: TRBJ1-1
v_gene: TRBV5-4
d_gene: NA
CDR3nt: TGTGCCAGCAGCCTGGACGGGTTGGGTGAAGCTTTCTTT
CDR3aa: CASSLDGLGEAFF

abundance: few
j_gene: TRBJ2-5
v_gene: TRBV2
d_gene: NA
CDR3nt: TGTGCCAGCATAGGGTTAGGAGGACCCCTCGGGACCCAGTACTTC
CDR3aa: CASIGLGGPLGTQYF

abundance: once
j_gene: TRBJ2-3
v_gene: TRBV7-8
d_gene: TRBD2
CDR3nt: TGTGCCAGCAGCAGGGTCCTTAGCGGGGGGACCCGCACAGATACGCAGTATTTT
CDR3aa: CASSRVLSGGTRTDTQYF

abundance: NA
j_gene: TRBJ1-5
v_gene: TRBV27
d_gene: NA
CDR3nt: TGTGCCAGCCGAAGGTCGGGGGCCGACAATCAGCCCCAGCATTTT
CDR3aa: CASRRSGADNQPQHF

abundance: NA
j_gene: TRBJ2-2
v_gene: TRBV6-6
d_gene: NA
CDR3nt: TGTGCCAGCAGCCCTTTGGGGGAGCTGTTTTTT
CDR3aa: CASSPLGELFF

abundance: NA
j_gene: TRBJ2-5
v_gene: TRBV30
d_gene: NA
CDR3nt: TGTGCCTGGGGCCGGGGAGAGACCCAGTACTTC
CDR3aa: CAWGRGETQYF

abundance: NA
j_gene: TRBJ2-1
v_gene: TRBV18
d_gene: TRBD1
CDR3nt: TGTGCCAGCTCACCCCAAGGACAGGGAAGTGGCGATGAGCAGTTCTTC
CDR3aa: CASSPQGQGSGDEQFF

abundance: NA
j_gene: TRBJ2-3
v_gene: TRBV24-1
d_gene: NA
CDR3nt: TGTGCCACCAGTGGGAGGGGCACAGATACGCAGTATTTT
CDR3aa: CATSGRGTDTQYF

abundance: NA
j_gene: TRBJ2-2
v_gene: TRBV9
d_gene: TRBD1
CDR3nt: TGTGCCAGCAGCGACCGGGACAGGGGTAGGGAGCTGTTTTTT
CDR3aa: CASSDRDRGRELFF

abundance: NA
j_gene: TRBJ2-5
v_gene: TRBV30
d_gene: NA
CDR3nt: TGTGCCTGGAGTGTATTAGGACAGTACCAAGAGACCCAGTACTTC
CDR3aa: CAWSVLGQYQETQYF

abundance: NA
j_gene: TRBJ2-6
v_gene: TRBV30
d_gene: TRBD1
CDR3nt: TGTGCCTGGAGGGCAAAGTGGGACAGGGTTCACTCTGGGGCCAACGTCCTGACTTTC
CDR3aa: CAWRAKWDRVHSGANVLTF

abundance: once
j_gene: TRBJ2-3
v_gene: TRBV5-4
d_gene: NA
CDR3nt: TGTGCCAGCAGCTTGGGCAGCGGGAGCACAGATACGCAGTATTTT
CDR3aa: CASSLGSGSTDTQYF

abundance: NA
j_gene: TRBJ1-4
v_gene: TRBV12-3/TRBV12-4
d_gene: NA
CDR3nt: TGTGCCAGCAGACAGGTGGGGAATGAAAAACTGTTTTTT
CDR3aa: CASRQVGNEKLFF

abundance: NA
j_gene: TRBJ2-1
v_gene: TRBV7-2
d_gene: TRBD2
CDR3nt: TGTGCCAGCAGCCAAAGCGGGGGCGTTTATGAGCAGTTCTTC
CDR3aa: CASSQSGGVYEQFF

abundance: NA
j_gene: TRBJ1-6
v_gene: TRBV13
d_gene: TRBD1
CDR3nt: TGTGCCAGCAGCGCCGGCACAGGGGGGAGTAATTCACCCCTCCACTTT
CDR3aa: CASSAGTGGSNSPLHF

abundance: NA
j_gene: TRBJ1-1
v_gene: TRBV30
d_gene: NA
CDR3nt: TGTGCCTGGAGGGCAGGTTTGGGGACTGAAGCTTTCTTT
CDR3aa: CAWRAGLGTEAFF

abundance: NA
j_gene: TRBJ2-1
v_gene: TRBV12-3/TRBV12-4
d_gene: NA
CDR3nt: TGTGCCAGCACCTTGGACAGAAACAATGAGCAGTTCTTC
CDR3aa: CASTLDRNNEQFF

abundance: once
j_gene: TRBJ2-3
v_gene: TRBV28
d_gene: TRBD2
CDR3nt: TGTGCCAGCCGGGGGGGGCCGGCTAGCACAGATACGCAGTATTTT
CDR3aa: CASRGGPASTDTQYF

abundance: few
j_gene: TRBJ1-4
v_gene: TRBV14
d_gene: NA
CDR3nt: TGTGCCAGCAGCCAAGACTTAGGGACATGGAATGAAAAACTGTTTTTT
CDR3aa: CASSQDLGTWNEKLFF

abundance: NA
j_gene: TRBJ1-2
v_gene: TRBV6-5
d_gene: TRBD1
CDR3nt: TGTGCCAGCACTCCGGGACAGGGCGCCTATGGCTACACCTTC
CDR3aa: CASTPGQGAYGYTF

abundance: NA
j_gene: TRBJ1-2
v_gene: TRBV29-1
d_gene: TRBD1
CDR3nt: TGCAGCGCCCGGACAGGGGCCAACTATGGCTACACCTTC
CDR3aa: CSARTGANYGYTF

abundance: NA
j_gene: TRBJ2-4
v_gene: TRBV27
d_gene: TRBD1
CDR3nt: TGTGCCAGCAGACAAACCGTCGGGACAGGGGGCGTTGTCAAAAACATTCAGTACTTC
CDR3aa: CASRQTVGTGGVVKNIQYF

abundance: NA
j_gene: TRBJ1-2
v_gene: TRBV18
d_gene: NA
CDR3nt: TGTGCCAGCTCACCAGAAGGCGGAGGGGGACTAAGGGGCTACACCTTC
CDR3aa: CASSPEGGGGLRGYTF

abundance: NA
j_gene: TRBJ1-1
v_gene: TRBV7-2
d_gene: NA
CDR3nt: TGTGCCAGCACGAGTCAAAACGGGGGAGGAGAAGCTTTCTTT
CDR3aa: CASTSQNGGGEAFF

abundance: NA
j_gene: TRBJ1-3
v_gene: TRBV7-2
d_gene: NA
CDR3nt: TGTGCCAGCAGCTTACCCGGACAGCCCTCTGGAAACACCATATATTTT
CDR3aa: CASSLPGQPSGNTIYF

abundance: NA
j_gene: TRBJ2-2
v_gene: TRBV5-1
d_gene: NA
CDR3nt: TGCGCCAGCAGCTTCGTTATAGTCGGGAGCCCCGGGGAGCTGTTTTTT
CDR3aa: CASSFVIVGSPGELFF

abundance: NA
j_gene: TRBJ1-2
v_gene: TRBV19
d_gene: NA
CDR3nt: TGTGCCAGTGCCGCGGGGGCTGGCTATGGCTACACCTTC
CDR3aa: CASAAGAGYGYTF

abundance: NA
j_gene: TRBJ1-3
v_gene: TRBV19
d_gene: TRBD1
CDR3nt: TGTGCCAGTAGATTGTCCGGGACAGCTGGAAACACCATATATTTT
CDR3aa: CASRLSGTAGNTIYF

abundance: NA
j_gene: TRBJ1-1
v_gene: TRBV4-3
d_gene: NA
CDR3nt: TGCGCCAGCAGCCAAAGTGGCGGGCTGAACACTGAAGCTTTCTTT
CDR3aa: CASSQSGGLNTEAFF

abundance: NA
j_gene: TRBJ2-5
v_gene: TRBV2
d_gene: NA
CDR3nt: TGTGCCAGCAGTCTCCAGGAGACCCAGTACTTC
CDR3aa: CASSLQETQYF

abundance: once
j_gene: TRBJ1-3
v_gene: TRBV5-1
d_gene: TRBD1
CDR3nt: TGCGCCAGCAGCGCCCAAGCCTCGGGACAGGGCTTTTCTGGAAACACCATATATTTT
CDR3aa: CASSAQASGQGFSGNTIYF

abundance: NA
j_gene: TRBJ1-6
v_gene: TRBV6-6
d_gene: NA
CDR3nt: TGTGCCAGCGCTTGGACAGAATCACCCCTCCACTTT
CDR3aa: CASAWTESPLHF

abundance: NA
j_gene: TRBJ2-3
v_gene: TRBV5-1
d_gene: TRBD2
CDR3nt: TGCGCCAGCAGCTCACTAGCGGGGGGGCTCGATACGCAGTATTTT
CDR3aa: CASSSLAGGLDTQYF